These 8 T cell receptor beta chains share one sample of origin, sequenced in a study of shared clonotypes between healthy human individuals. The method was immunoSEQ multiplex PCR; TCRdb's version includes in-frame clones alone and lacks a portion of them. The sample shows about 560,000 clones, 70% to 80% of them seen only once. Sequenced input: PBMCs. These receptors all stem from a middle-aged woman in good health. Some clones in this sample may be carry-over from other donors' samples.

The chain links TRBV7-2 to TRBJ2-1; 8 bases agree with TRBD2. The CDR3 totals 15 residues. The V segment lost 4 bases and the J segment 9 bases; nucleotides outside the gene matches: 11. The germline CDR1 and CDR2 sequences are SGHTA and FQGNSA. CDR3 DNA: TGTGCCAGCAGCTCAGGAGGGACTAGTGGGGTTGAGCAGTTCTTC. It translates to CASSSGGTSGVEQFF.

This rearrangement joins TRBV2 to TRBJ1-2; 10 bases are shared with TRBD1. This CDR3 comprises 15 residues. Unmatched junction bases numbered 10, after V lost 6 bases and J lost 6 bases. Germline values: CDR1 SNHLY, CDR2 FYNNEI. CDR3 in DNA: TGTGCCAGCAGGGAACGGACAGGGGGGGGTCATGGCTACACCTTC. Protein: CASRERTGGGHGYTF. The whole variable domain, remainder taken from reference TRBV2 and TRBJ1-2, is EPEVTQTPSHQVTQMGQEVILRCVPISNHLYFYWYRQILGQKVEFLVSFYNNEISEKSEIFDDQFSVERPDGSNFTLKIRSTKLEDSAMYFCASRERTGGGHGYTFGSGTRLTVV.

This clone showed up just once. The J gene is TRBJ2-1, the V gene TRBV27; D may be TRBD2 (5 bases). The CDR3 is made up of 15 amino acids. V was clipped by 3 bases and J by 0 bases, with 9 bases between them. CDR1 is MNHEY and CDR2 is SMNVEV in the germline V gene (reference sequence). The CDR3 reads CASSLEADSYNEQFF. The DNA of the CDR3 is TGTGCCAGCAGTTTGGAAGCGGACTCCTACAATGAGCAGTTCTTC.

This clone showed up just once. The chain is built from TRBV30 and TRBJ2-7; a possible D gene is TRBD2 (7 bases). This CDR3 contains 12 residues. Looked up from germline, CDR1 is GTSNPN and CDR2 is SVGIG (reference sequence). The V end was cut by 5 bases, the J end by 4 bases, with 12 bases between. The CDR3, as DNA: TGTGCCTGGCGGCGGGGGCTGTACGAGCAGTACTTC. It encodes CAWRRGLYEQYF.

The chain recombines TRBV7-8 with TRBJ1-2; TRBD1 agrees at 8 bases. The V gene's germline CDR1 is SGHVS and CDR2 FQNEAQ. This CDR3 has 15 residues. V was pared by 5 bases and J by 6 bases, with 11 bases of the junction left unmatched. Here the CDR3 DNA reads TGTGCCAGCAGCAAGAACAGGGGGAGTCGCGATGGCTACACCTTC. This codes for CASSKNRGSRDGYTF.

This clone was seen more than once but under ten times. This chain uses TRBV4-2 with TRBJ2-7, with TRBD2 matching over 12 bases. The CDR3 has 17 amino acids. The germline gives CDR1 LGHNA, CDR2 YNFKEQ. V lost 1 base, J lost 3 bases, and 7 bases stayed unmatched. As DNA, the CDR3 is TGTGCCAGCAGCCAAGGACTAGCGGGAGTAGTTGTCTACGAGCAGTACTTC. Translating gives CASSQGLAGVVVYEQYF.

V gene TRBV2 combines with J gene TRBJ1-2; D perhaps matches TRBD1 (6 bases). Germline V gene data show CDR1 as SNHLY and CDR2 as FYNNEI. Trimming took off 5 bases at V and 3 bases at J, with 16 bases between the two ends. This CDR3 region has 15 residues. CDR3 bases: TGTGCCAGCAGTTCCCCGGGAGGGGGGGACTATGGCTACACCTTC. Translated, it gives CASSSPGGGDYGYTF.

The chain uses TRBV11-2 and TRBJ2-7; possibly TRBD1 for D (5 bases). Trimming stripped 0 bases from V and 2 bases from J, with 11 bases between. Germline V gene data show CDR1 as SGHAT and CDR2 as FQNNGV. The CDR3 length is 15 residues. CDR3 DNA sequence: TGTGCCAGCAGCTTAGATTGGACATCACCCTACGAGCAGTACTTC. It encodes CASSLDWTSPYEQYF.